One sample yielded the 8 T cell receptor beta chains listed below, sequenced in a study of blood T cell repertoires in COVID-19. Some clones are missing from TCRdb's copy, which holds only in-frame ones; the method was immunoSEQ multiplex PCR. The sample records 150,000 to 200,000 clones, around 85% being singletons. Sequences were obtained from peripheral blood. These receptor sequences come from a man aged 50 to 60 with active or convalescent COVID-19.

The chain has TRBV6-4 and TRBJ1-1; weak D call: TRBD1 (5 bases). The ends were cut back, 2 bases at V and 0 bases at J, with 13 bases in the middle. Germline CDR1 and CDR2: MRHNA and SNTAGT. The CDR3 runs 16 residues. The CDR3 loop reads CASSDKRGGVNTEAFF. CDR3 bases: TGTGCCAGCAGTGACAAGAGGGGCGGGGTGAACACTGAAGCTTTCTTT.

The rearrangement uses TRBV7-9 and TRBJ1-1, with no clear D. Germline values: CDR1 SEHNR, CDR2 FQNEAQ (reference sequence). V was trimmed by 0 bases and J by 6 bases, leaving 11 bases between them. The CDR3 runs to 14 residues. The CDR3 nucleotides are TGTGCCAGCAGCTTAGCCGAGGGTTTTCCTGAAGCTTTCTTT. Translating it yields CASSLAEGFPEAFF. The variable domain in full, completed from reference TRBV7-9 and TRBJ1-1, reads DTGVSQNPRHKITKRGQNVTFRCDPISEHNRLYWYRQTLGQGPEFLTYFQNEAQLEKSRLLSDRFSAERPKGSFSTLEIQRTEQGDSAMYLCASSLAEGFPEAFFGQGTRLTVV.

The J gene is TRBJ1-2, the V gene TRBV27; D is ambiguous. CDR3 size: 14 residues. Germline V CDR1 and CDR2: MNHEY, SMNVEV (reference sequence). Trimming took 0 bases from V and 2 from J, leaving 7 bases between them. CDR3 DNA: TGTGCCAGCAGTTTATCAGAGGGAAACTATGGCTACACCTTC. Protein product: CASSLSEGNYGYTF.

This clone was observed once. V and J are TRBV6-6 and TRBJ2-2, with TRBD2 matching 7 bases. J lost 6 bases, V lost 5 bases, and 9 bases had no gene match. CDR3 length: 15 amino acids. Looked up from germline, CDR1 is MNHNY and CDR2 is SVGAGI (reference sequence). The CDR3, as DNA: TGTGCCAGCAGTAGCGGGACGGTTGTGGCCGGGGAGCTGTTTTTT. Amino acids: CASSSGTVVAGELFF.

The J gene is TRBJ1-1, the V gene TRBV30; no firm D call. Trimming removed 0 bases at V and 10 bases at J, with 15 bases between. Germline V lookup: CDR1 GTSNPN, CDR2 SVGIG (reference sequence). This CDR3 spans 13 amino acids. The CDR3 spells CAWSVRNFGSAFF. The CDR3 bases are TGTGCCTGGAGTGTACGTAACTTCGGTTCAGCTTTCTTT.

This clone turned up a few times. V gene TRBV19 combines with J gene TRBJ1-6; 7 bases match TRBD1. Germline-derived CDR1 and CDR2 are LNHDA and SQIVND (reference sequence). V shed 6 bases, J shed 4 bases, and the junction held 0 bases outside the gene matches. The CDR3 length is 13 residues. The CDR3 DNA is TGTGCCAGTAGGGGACAGTATAATTCACCCCTCCACTTT. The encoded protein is CASRGQYNSPLHF.

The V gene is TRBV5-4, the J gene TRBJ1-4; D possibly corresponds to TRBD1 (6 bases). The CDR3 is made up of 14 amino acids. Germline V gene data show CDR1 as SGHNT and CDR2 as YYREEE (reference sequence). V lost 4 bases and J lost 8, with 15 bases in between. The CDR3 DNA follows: TGTGCCAGCAGCCCACAGGGAATGGGCGAAAAACTGTTTTTT. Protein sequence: CASSPQGMGEKLFF.

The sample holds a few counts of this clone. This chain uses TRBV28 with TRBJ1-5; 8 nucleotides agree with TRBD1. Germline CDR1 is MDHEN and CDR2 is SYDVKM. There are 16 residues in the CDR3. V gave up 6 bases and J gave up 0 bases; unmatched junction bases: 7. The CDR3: CASRSQGGNSNQPQHF. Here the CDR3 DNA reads TGTGCCAGCAGATCACAGGGGGGGAATAGCAATCAGCCCCAGCATTTT. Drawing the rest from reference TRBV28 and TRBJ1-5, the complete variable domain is DVKVTQSSRYLVKRTGEKVFLECVQDMDHENMFWYRQDPGLGLRLIYFSYDVKMKEKGDIPEGYSVSREKKERFSLILESASTNQTSMYLCASRSQGGNSNQPQHFGDGTRLSIL.